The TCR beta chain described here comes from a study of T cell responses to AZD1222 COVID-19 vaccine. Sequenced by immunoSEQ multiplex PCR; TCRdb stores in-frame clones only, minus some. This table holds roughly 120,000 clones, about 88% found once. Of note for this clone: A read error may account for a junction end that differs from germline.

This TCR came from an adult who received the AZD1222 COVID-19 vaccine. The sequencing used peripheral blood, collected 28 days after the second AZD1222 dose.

CDR3 sequence reads: CSVREGGYTF. CDR3 in DNA: TGCAGTGTTAGAGAGGGCGGCTACACCTTC. The V and J genes are TRBV20-1 and TRBJ1-2, with D unclear. Germline V gene data show CDR1 as DFQATT and CDR2 as SNEGSKA (reference sequence). CDR3 size: 10 residues.